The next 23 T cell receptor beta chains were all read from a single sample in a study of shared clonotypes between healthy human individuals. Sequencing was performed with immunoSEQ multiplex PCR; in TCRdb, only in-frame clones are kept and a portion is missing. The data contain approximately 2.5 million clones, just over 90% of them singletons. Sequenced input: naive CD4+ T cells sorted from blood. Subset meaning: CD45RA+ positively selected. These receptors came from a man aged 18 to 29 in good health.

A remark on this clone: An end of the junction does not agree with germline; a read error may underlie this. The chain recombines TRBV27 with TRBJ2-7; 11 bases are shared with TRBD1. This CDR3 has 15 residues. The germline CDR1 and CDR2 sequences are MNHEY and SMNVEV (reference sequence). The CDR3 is CAGSLGTGGSYEQYF. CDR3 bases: TGTGCCGGCAGTTTGGGGACAGGGGGATCCTACGAGCAGTACTTC.

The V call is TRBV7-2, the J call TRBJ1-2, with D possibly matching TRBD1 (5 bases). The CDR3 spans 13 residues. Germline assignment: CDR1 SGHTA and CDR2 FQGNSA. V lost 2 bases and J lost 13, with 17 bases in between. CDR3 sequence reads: CASSLPGPLVGTF. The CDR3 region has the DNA TGTGCCAGCAGCTTACCGGGACCCCTCGTGGGCACCTTC.

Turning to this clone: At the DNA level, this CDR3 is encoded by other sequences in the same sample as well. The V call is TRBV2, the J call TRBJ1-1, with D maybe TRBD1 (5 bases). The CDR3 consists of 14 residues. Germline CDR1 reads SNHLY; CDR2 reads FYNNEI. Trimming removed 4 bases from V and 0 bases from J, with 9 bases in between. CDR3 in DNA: TGTGCCAGCAGTGTGGGGACCCTGAACACTGAAGCTTTCTTT. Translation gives CASSVGTLNTEAFF. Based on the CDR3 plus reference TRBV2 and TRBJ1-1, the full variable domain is EPEVTQTPSHQVTQMGQEVILRCVPISNHLYFYWYRQILGQKVEFLVSFYNNEISEKSEIFDDQFSVERPDGSNFTLKIRSTKLEDSAMYFCASSVGTLNTEAFFGQGTRLTVV.

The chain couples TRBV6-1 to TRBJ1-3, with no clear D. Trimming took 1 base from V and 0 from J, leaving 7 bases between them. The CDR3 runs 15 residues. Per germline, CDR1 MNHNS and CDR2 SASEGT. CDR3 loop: CASSEVTSSGNTIYF. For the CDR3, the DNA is TGTGCCAGCAGTGAAGTCACGAGCTCTGGAAACACCATATATTTT.

The CDR3 bases are TGTGCCAGCAGCGTGGGACTGTTCTACGAGCAGTACTTC. This gives the protein CASSVGLFYEQYF. This sequence joins TRBV5-5 and TRBJ2-7; weak D call: TRBD2 (6 bases). This CDR3 has 13 residues. CDR1 and CDR2 from the germline V gene are SGHKS and YYEKEE (reference sequence). V was shortened by 4 bases and J by 3 bases, with 11 bases between the two germline ends.

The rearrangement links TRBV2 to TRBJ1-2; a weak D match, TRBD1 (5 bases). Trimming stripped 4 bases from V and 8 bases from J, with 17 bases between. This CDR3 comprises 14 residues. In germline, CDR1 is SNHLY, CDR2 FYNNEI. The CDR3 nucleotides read TGTGCCAGCAGTGTTCACCCGGACATGGCCGGCTACACCTTC. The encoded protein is CASSVHPDMAGYTF.

CDR3 region: CASSLTGFGDTIYF. Written as DNA, the CDR3 is TGTGCCAGCAGCTTGACGGGTTTTGGGGACACCATATATTTT. The chain combines TRBV7-3 with TRBJ1-3; D unclear. In germline, CDR1 is SGHTA, CDR2 FQGTGA. The V end lost 3 bases, the J end lost 8 bases, and 14 bases lay between the germline ends. The CDR3 spans 14 residues.

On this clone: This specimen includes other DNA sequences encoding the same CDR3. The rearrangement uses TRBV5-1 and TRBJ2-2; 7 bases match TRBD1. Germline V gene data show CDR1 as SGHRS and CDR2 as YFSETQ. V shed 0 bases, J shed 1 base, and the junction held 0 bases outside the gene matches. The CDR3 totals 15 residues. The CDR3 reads CASSLDRGNTGELFF. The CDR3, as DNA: TGCGCCAGCAGCTTGGACAGGGGGAACACCGGGGAGCTGTTTTTT.

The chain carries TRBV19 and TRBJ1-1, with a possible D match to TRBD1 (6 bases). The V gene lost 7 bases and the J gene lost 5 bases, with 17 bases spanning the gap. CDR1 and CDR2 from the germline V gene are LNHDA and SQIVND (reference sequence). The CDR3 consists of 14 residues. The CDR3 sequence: CASIREQGWTEAFF. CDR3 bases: TGTGCCAGTATCCGAGAACAGGGATGGACTGAAGCTTTCTTT. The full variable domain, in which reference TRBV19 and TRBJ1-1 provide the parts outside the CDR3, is DGGITQSPKYLFRKEGQNVTLSCEQNLNHDAMYWYRQDPGQGLRLIYYSQIVNDFQKGDIAEGYSVSREKKESFPLTVTSAQKNPTAFYLCASIREQGWTEAFFGQGTRLTVV.

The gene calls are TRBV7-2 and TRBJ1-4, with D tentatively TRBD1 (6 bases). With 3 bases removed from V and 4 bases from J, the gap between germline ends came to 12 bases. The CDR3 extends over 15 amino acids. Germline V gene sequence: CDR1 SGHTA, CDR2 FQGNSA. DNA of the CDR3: TGTGCCAGCAGCTTGCCAGGGGCAGATAATGAAAAACTGTTTTTT. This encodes CASSLPGADNEKLFF.

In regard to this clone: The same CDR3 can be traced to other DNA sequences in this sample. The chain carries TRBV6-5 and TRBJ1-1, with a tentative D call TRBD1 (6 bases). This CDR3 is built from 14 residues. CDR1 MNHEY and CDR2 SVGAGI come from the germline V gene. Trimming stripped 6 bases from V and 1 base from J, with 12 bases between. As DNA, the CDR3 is TGTGCCAGCAGCCGTGGACAGCGGAACACTGAAGCTTTCTTT. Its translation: CASSRGQRNTEAFF.

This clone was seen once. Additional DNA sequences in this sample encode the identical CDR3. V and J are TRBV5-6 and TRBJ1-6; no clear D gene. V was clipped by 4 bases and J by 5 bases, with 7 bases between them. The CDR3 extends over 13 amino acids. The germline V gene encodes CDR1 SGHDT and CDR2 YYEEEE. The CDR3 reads CASSIRNNSPLHF. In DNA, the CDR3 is TGTGCCAGCAGCATCCGGAATAATTCACCCCTCCACTTT.

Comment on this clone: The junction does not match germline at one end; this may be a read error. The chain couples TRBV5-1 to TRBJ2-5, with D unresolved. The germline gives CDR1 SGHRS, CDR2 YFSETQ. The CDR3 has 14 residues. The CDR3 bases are TGCGCCAGCAGCTCCACCCTGAACCAGGAGACCCAGTACTTC. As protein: CASSSTLNQETQYF.

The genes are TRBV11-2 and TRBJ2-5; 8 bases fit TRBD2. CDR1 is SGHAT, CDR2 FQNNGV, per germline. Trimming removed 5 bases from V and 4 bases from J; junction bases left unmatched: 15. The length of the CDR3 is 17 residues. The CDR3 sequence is CASSLTGSGVRGETQYF. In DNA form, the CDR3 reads TGTGCCAGCAGCCTGACGGGTAGCGGGGTTAGGGGAGAGACCCAGTACTTC.

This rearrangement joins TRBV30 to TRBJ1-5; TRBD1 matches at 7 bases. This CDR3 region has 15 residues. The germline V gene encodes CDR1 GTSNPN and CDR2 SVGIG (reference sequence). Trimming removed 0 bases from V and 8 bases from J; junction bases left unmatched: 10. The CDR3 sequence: CAWSVTRRGREPQHF. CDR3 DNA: TGTGCCTGGAGTGTAACGAGGAGGGGGCGGGAGCCCCAGCATTTT.

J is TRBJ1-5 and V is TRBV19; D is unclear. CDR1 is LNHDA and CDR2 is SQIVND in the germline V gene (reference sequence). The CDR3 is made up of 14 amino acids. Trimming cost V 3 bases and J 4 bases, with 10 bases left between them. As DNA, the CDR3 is TGTGCCAGTAGTATCCCCCAGAGTAATCAGCCCCAGCATTTT. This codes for CASSIPQSNQPQHF. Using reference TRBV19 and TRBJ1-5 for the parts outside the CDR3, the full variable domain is DGGITQSPKYLFRKEGQNVTLSCEQNLNHDAMYWYRQDPGQGLRLIYYSQIVNDFQKGDIAEGYSVSREKKESFPLTVTSAQKNPTAFYLCASSIPQSNQPQHFGDGTRLSIL.

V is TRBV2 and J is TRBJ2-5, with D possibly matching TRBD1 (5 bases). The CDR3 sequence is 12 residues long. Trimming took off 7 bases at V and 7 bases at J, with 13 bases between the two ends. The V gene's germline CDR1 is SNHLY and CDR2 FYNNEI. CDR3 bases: TGTGCCAGCATCGGAATGGGGCTGACCCAGTACTTC. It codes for CASIGMGLTQYF.

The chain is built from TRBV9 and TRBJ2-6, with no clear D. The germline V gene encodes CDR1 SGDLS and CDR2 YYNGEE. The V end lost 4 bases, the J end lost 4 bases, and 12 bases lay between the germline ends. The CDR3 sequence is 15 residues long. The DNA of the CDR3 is TGTGCCAGCAGCTCCGGAAAACCGGGGGCCAACGTCCTGACTTTC. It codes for CASSSGKPGANVLTF.

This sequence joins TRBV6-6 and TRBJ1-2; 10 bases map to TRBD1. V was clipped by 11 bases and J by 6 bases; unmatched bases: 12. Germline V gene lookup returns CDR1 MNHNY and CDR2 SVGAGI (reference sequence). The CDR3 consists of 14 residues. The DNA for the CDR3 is TGTGCCGGGGGACAGGGGATGGTTTTCGATGGCTACACCTTC. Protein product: CAGGQGMVFDGYTF.

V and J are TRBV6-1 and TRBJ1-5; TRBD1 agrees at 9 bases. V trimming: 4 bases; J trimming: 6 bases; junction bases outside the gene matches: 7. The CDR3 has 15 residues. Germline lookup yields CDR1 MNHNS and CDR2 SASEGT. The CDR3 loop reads CASSGSRDRVQPQHF. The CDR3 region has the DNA TGTGCCAGCAGTGGAAGCCGGGACAGGGTTCAGCCCCAGCATTTT.

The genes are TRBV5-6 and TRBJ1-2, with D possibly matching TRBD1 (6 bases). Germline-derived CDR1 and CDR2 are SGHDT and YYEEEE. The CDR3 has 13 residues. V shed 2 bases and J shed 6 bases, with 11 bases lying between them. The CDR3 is CASSLRGAHGYTF. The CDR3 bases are TGTGCCAGCAGCTTACGGGGGGCACATGGCTACACCTTC.

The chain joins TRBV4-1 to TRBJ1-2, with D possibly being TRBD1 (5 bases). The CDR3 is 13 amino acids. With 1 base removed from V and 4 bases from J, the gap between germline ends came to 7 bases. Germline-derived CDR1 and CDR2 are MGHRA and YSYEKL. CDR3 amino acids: CASSQAQAYGYTF. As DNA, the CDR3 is TGCGCCAGCAGCCAAGCACAGGCCTATGGCTACACCTTC.

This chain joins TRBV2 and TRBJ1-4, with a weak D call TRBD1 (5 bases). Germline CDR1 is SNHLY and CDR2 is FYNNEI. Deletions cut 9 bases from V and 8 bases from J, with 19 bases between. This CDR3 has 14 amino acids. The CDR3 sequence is CASSRQEGKEKLFF. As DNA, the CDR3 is TGTGCCAGTAGTCGTCAGGAGGGGAAGGAAAAACTGTTTTTT.